Here is one TCR beta chain with its context. Its antigen is not identified. The data are from a study of cytomegalovirus exposure and HLA in healthy donors. Study-level background: From HLA-typed donors, an early data release held about 92 million unique TCRs.

Broader study findings: Later on, an analysis showed TCR association rates differing by HLA locus, with DRB1 the most and HLA-C the fewest. Donors were assumed by presence/absence analyses to have roughly uniform sequencing depth. Only CMV serostatus was available as immune exposure information.

PCR used 60 Vbeta primers and 13 Jbeta primers. Clones were read by immunoSEQ multiplex PCR, and TCRdb kept only the in-frame ones, dropping some. The profile shows 80,000 to 130,000 clones, around 80% of them singletons. Germline V CDR1 and CDR2: LGHNA, YNFKEQ. This CDR3 region has 17 residues. Germline trimming cut 4 bases from V and 2 bases from J; bases unmatched to any gene: 9. This chain connects TRBV4-2 to TRBJ1-3; TRBD1 agrees at 9 bases. The TCR sequence derives from a woman between 50 and 59 years old in good health and CMV-seropositive. Material: PBMCs. CDR3 coding DNA: TGTGCCAGCAGCCCCGCGGGACAGGGTGGCGCTGGAAACACCATATATTTT. Its translation: CASSPAGQGGAGNTIYF.